The 3 T cell receptor beta chains below all came from one sample that was sequenced in a study of CD8 T cells in ankylosing spondylitis. A single record per CDR3 protein comes from TCRdb applying MiXCR to the 5' RACE reads. Among 150,000 to 200,000 distinct CDR3 sequences listed, approximately 20% were seen once. Sequencing was carried out using blood, either unsorted or a sorted T cell fraction (not recorded which). The source of these receptors is a male donor with ankylosing spondylitis or in good health (not recorded which).

This sequence joins TRBV6-5 and TRBJ1-5; no clear D gene. Germline CDR1 reads MNHEY; CDR2 reads SVGAGI. CDR3 size: 13 residues. The V end lost 0 bases, the J end lost 4 bases, and 4 bases lay between the germline ends. The CDR3 spells CASSYSVNQPQHF. The CDR3 bases are TGTGCCAGCAGTTACTCCGTAAATCAGCCCCAGCATTTT.

The table lists this clonotype with a few counts. The chain carries TRBV28 and TRBJ1-5; no firm D call. The CDR3 consists of 14 residues. Germline CDR1 is MDHEN and CDR2 is SYDVKM. Trimming took off 5 bases at V and 9 bases at J, with 17 bases between the two ends. CDR3 bases: TGTGCCAGCAGTCCCCGCAGGAGTGTTTGGCCCCAGCATTTT. Its translation: CASSPRRSVWPQHF.

The sample holds many counts of this clonotype. The chain's CDR3 is CASSYRTGDYGYTF. DNA for the CDR3: TGTGCCAGCAGTTACCGGACAGGGGATTATGGCTACACCTTC. The V and J genes are TRBV6-5 and TRBJ1-2; TRBD1 aligns across 9 bases. Germline V gene lookup returns CDR1 MNHEY and CDR2 SVGAGI. J lost 5 bases, V lost 2 bases, and 3 bases had no gene match. The CDR3 is 14 amino acids.